Listed below are T cell receptor beta chains from one sample, sequenced in a study of cytomegalovirus exposure and HLA in healthy donors. The assay was immunoSEQ multiplex PCR, and TCRdb's table has in-frame clones only and misses some. Of tens of thousands of clones in the sample, about two thirds were seen once. Sequencing used PBMCs. These receptors were obtained from a middle-aged woman in good health and CMV-seropositive. Each CDR3 is given with its conserved first and last residue. A D gene is named only where the DNA matches it firmly. Part of the rows lack a size; the others show once, few, many or a class for expanded clones.

d_call: -; clone_size: -; j_call: TRBJ1-5; v_call: TRBV6-1; cdr3_aa: CASSDSSNQPQHF; cdr3_nt: TGTGCCAGCAGTGACTCCAGCAATCAGCCCCAGCATTTT
d_call: TRBD2; clone_size: once; j_call: TRBJ2-7; v_call: TRBV30; cdr3_aa: CAWRPSGAGFGEQYF; cdr3_nt: TGTGCCTGGAGGCCTAGCGGGGCAGGCTTTGGGGAGCAGTACTTC
d_call: TRBD1; clone_size: -; j_call: TRBJ2-7; v_call: TRBV5-1; cdr3_aa: CASSSGQGFSTEQYF; cdr3_nt: TGCGCCAGCAGCTCCGGACAGGGCTTCTCCACCGAGCAGTACTTC
d_call: TRBD1; clone_size: -; j_call: TRBJ1-2; v_call: TRBV4-2; cdr3_aa: CASSQTFRDSGYTF; cdr3_nt: TGTGCCAGCAGCCAAACTTTTAGGGACAGCGGCTACACCTTC
d_call: -; clone_size: few; j_call: TRBJ2-3; v_call: TRBV30; cdr3_aa: CAWRAGQGTTDTQYF; cdr3_nt: TGTGCCTGGAGGGCCGGGCAGGGGACCACAGATACGCAGTATTTT
d_call: -; clone_size: few; j_call: TRBJ1-1; v_call: TRBV7-9; cdr3_aa: CSSSQRRGAFF; cdr3_nt: TGTTCCAGCAGCCAGCGACGGGGAGCTTTCTTT
d_call: -; clone_size: once; j_call: TRBJ2-2; v_call: TRBV7-9; cdr3_aa: CASSPLGVGELFF; cdr3_nt: TGTGCCAGCAGCCCCCTCGGGGTGGGGGAGCTGTTTTTT
d_call: -; clone_size: once; j_call: TRBJ1-2; v_call: TRBV29-1; cdr3_aa: CSVDVSGFNYGYTF; cdr3_nt: TGCAGCGTTGACGTCTCCGGGTTTAACTATGGCTACACCTTC
d_call: TRBD1; clone_size: -; j_call: TRBJ2-7; v_call: TRBV2; cdr3_aa: CASTNPSGDRGYEQYF; cdr3_nt: TGTGCCAGCACCAACCCTAGTGGGGACAGGGGGTACGAGCAGTACTTC
d_call: -; clone_size: few; j_call: TRBJ1-1; v_call: TRBV10-3; cdr3_aa: CAISVGGAKTEAFF; cdr3_nt: TGTGCCATCAGTGTTGGGGGGGCGAAGACTGAAGCTTTCTTT
d_call: -; clone_size: -; j_call: TRBJ1-4; v_call: TRBV2; cdr3_aa: CASAPTRANEKLFF; cdr3_nt: TGTGCCAGCGCCCCCACGAGAGCTAATGAAAAACTGTTTTTT
d_call: TRBD2; clone_size: -; j_call: TRBJ2-5; v_call: TRBV2; cdr3_aa: CASRLRRGGKETQYF; cdr3_nt: TGTGCCAGCAGGTTAAGGCGGGGGGGAAAAGAGACCCAGTACTTC
d_call: -; clone_size: -; j_call: TRBJ2-5; v_call: TRBV5-1; cdr3_aa: CASSSPEGSETQYF; cdr3_nt: TGCGCCAGCAGCTCCCCGGAGGGGTCAGAGACCCAGTACTTC
d_call: TRBD1; clone_size: once; j_call: TRBJ1-5; v_call: TRBV5-1; cdr3_aa: CASSLEPGDRVNQPQHF; cdr3_nt: TGCGCCAGCAGCTTGGAACCGGGGGACAGGGTTAATCAGCCCCAGCATTTT
d_call: -; clone_size: -; j_call: TRBJ2-2; v_call: TRBV5-1; cdr3_aa: CASSPGMTANTGELFF; cdr3_nt: TGCGCCAGCAGCCCCGGGATGACCGCGAACACCGGGGAGCTGTTTTTT
d_call: TRBD1; clone_size: -; j_call: TRBJ1-1; v_call: TRBV9; cdr3_aa: CASSRTGGQNTEAFF; cdr3_nt: TGTGCCAGCAGCAGGACAGGGGGCCAGAACACTGAAGCTTTCTTT
d_call: TRBD1; clone_size: few; j_call: TRBJ1-2; v_call: TRBV19; cdr3_aa: CASSISSGQGDGYTF; cdr3_nt: TGTGCCAGTAGTATCTCCTCGGGACAGGGAGATGGCTACACCTTC
d_call: TRBD1; clone_size: -; j_call: TRBJ2-5; v_call: TRBV2; cdr3_aa: CASTRDRGRETQYF; cdr3_nt: TGTGCCAGCACCCGGGACAGGGGTAGGGAGACCCAGTACTTC
d_call: -; clone_size: once; j_call: TRBJ1-2; v_call: TRBV11-2; cdr3_aa: CASSPGERAGSGYTF; cdr3_nt: TGTGCCAGCAGCCCCGGCGAGCGCGCAGGGTCGGGCTACACCTTC
d_call: -; clone_size: once; j_call: TRBJ1-1; v_call: TRBV5-1; cdr3_aa: CASSLGGRGTEAFF; cdr3_nt: TGCGCCAGCAGCTTAGGAGGAAGAGGGACTGAAGCTTTCTTT
d_call: -; clone_size: -; j_call: TRBJ2-1; v_call: TRBV6-1; cdr3_aa: CASSAWATPFF; cdr3_nt: TGTGCCAGCAGTGCCTGGGCGACACCGTTCTTC
d_call: TRBD2; clone_size: few; j_call: TRBJ2-5; v_call: TRBV6-6; cdr3_aa: CASSYRNRGEETQYF; cdr3_nt: TGTGCCAGCAGTTACAGAAACCGGGGGGAAGAGACCCAGTACTTC
d_call: -; clone_size: few; j_call: TRBJ1-5; v_call: TRBV6-5; cdr3_aa: CACGEGSYNQPQHF; cdr3_nt: TGTGCCTGCGGGGAGGGATCATATAATCAGCCCCAGCATTTT
d_call: TRBD2; clone_size: -; j_call: TRBJ2-3; v_call: TRBV4-2; cdr3_aa: CASSQAYLAGPDTQYF; cdr3_nt: TGTGCCAGCAGCCAAGCGTACCTAGCGGGCCCAGATACGCAGTATTTT
d_call: -; clone_size: few; j_call: TRBJ1-2; v_call: TRBV5-1; cdr3_aa: CASSLDGSPSGYTF; cdr3_nt: TGCGCCAGCAGCTTGGACGGGTCCCCCTCCGGCTACACCTTC
d_call: TRBD1; clone_size: -; j_call: TRBJ1-1; v_call: TRBV19; cdr3_aa: CASSPPNRGTEAFF; cdr3_nt: TGTGCCAGTAGCCCGCCCAACAGGGGTACTGAAGCTTTCTTT
d_call: -; clone_size: -; j_call: TRBJ1-5; v_call: TRBV5-1; cdr3_aa: CASSLEYPSNQPQHF; cdr3_nt: TGCGCCAGCAGCTTGGAATATCCTAGCAATCAGCCCCAGCATTTT
d_call: -; clone_size: -; j_call: TRBJ1-6; v_call: TRBV7-9; cdr3_aa: CASSWAAVNSPLHF; cdr3_nt: TGTGCCAGCAGCTGGGCAGCTGTTAATTCACCCCTCCACTTT
d_call: -; clone_size: few; j_call: TRBJ1-6; v_call: TRBV27; cdr3_aa: CASSSGLLVNSPLHF; cdr3_nt: TGTGCCAGCAGTTCGGGACTTCTGGTGAATTCACCCCTCCACTTT
d_call: TRBD1; clone_size: -; j_call: TRBJ1-3; v_call: TRBV30; cdr3_aa: CAWDRGTSGNTIYF; cdr3_nt: TGTGCCTGGGACAGGGGGACCTCTGGAAACACCATATATTTT
d_call: TRBD1; clone_size: -; j_call: TRBJ2-5; v_call: TRBV6-5; cdr3_aa: CASSYAGGLETQYF; cdr3_nt: TGTGCCAGCAGTTACGCAGGGGGCCTGGAGACCCAGTACTTC
d_call: TRBD1; clone_size: -; j_call: TRBJ1-1; v_call: TRBV4-2; cdr3_aa: CATRAGGGDRGLGTEAFF; cdr3_nt: TGTGCCACCCGAGCAGGGGGCGGGGACAGGGGGCTCGGGACTGAAGCTTTCTTT
d_call: TRBD1; clone_size: -; j_call: TRBJ2-2; v_call: TRBV6-5; cdr3_aa: CASSYAGTGLTGELFF; cdr3_nt: TGTGCCAGCAGTTACGCGGGGACAGGGCTGACCGGGGAGCTGTTTTTT
d_call: -; clone_size: -; j_call: TRBJ2-2; v_call: TRBV5-1; cdr3_aa: CASSLTGAGELFF; cdr3_nt: TGCGCCAGCAGCTTGACCGGAGCCGGGGAGCTGTTTTTT
d_call: TRBD2; clone_size: -; j_call: TRBJ2-3; v_call: TRBV10-3; cdr3_aa: CAIGAQKTSATDTQYF; cdr3_nt: TGTGCCATCGGGGCTCAGAAGACTAGCGCCACAGATACGCAGTATTTT
d_call: -; clone_size: -; j_call: TRBJ2-5; v_call: TRBV11-3; cdr3_aa: CASSLDQVPQETQYF; cdr3_nt: TGTGCCAGCAGCTTAGATCAGGTGCCCCAAGAGACCCAGTACTTC
d_call: TRBD2; clone_size: medium-sized; j_call: TRBJ2-1; v_call: TRBV6-4; cdr3_aa: CASSDSVAGGPDEQFF; cdr3_nt: TGTGCCAGCAGTGACTCAGTAGCGGGGGGCCCCGATGAGCAGTTCTTC
d_call: -; clone_size: -; j_call: TRBJ2-7; v_call: TRBV6-1; cdr3_aa: CASSGRQVWEQYF; cdr3_nt: TGTGCCAGCAGTGGGCGACAGGTTTGGGAGCAGTACTTC
d_call: TRBD1; clone_size: once; j_call: TRBJ2-6; v_call: TRBV11-2; cdr3_aa: CASSVDRGASGANVLTF; cdr3_nt: TGTGCCAGCTCCGTCGACAGGGGGGCCTCTGGGGCCAACGTCCTGACTTTC
d_call: -; clone_size: -; j_call: TRBJ2-3; v_call: TRBV7-3; cdr3_aa: CASSPVGHRHSDTQYF; cdr3_nt: TGTGCCAGCAGCCCGGTGGGACACCGGCACTCAGATACGCAGTATTTT
d_call: -; clone_size: -; j_call: TRBJ2-7; v_call: TRBV7-8; cdr3_aa: CASSPTGYEQYF; cdr3_nt: TGTGCCAGCAGCCCGACGGGGTACGAGCAGTACTTC
d_call: TRBD1; clone_size: -; j_call: TRBJ1-1; v_call: TRBV11-1; cdr3_aa: CASSRDRSEAFF; cdr3_nt: TGTGCCAGCAGTCGGGACAGGTCTGAAGCTTTCTTT
d_call: TRBD1; clone_size: -; j_call: TRBJ1-1; v_call: TRBV7-9; cdr3_aa: CASSLPGGNTEAFF; cdr3_nt: TGTGCCAGCAGCTTACCAGGGGGCAACACTGAAGCTTTCTTT